This is a list of T cell receptor beta chains from one sample in a study of blood T cell repertoires in COVID-19. Libraries were prepared by immunoSEQ multiplex PCR; TCRdb keeps only in-frame clonotypes and omits some of them. The data hold some 200,000 clones, with roughly 80% observed a single time. Sequencing was carried out using PBMCs or T cells enriched from blood (not recorded which). Every receptor here comes from a woman in her sixties or seventies with acute COVID-19. The CDR3 runs from the conserved cysteine through the conserved F or W. A D gene is named only where the DNA matches it firmly. Part of the rows lack a size; the others show once, few, many or a class for expanded clones.

NA | NA | TRBJ1-2 | TRBV7-8 | CASSPTGYGYTF | TGTGCCAGCAGCCCGACGGGCTATGGCTACACCTTC
once | TRBD2 | TRBJ2-1 | TRBV5-1 | CASSLLGTSGVLSYNEQFF | TGCGCCAGCAGCTTGCTCGGGACTAGCGGGGTTTTATCCTACAATGAGCAGTTCTTC
NA | TRBD1 | TRBJ1-2 | TRBV5-1 | CASSSPGTGSRGYTF | TGCGCCAGCAGCTCTCCCGGGACAGGTTCTCGTGGCTACACCTTC
once | NA | TRBJ1-2 | TRBV6-5 | CASSYEVNYGYTF | TGTGCCAGCAGTTACGAGGTTAACTATGGCTACACCTTC
NA | TRBD1 | TRBJ1-1 | TRBV30 | CAWEGQGETEAFF | TGTGCCTGGGAGGGACAGGGGGAAACTGAAGCTTTCTTT
NA | NA | TRBJ2-3 | TRBV9 | CASSVLSTDTQYF | TGTGCCAGCAGCGTCCTGAGCACAGATACGCAGTATTTT
NA | TRBD2 | TRBJ2-1 | TRBV7-2 | CASRTLGLGTSGRVNEQFF | TGTGCCAGCAGGACCCTTGGGTTGGGGACTAGCGGGAGGGTAAATGAGCAGTTCTTC
NA | NA | TRBJ2-3 | TRBV7-2 | CASSFARVDTQYF | TGTGCCAGCAGCTTCGCCCGGGTAGATACGCAGTATTTT
NA | NA | TRBJ1-2 | TRBV7-9 | CASSPKGSRDGYTF | TGTGCCAGCAGCCCTAAGGGCTCCAGGGATGGCTACACCTTC
NA | NA | TRBJ2-1 | TRBV5-1 | CASSWVAPSSHEQFF | TGCGCCAGCAGCTGGGTGGCCCCTAGTTCTCACGAGCAGTTCTTC
few | TRBD1 | TRBJ2-1 | TRBV11-3 | CASSFQQGAGNEQFF | TGTGCCAGCAGCTTTCAACAGGGGGCGGGCAATGAGCAGTTCTTC
NA | NA | TRBJ1-1 | TRBV15 | CATSRDPGGTAFF | TGTGCCACCAGCAGAGATCCCGGTGGTACTGCTTTCTTT
NA | NA | TRBJ2-2 | TRBV6-5 | CASKFARDTGELFF | TGTGCCAGCAAATTTGCTAGAGACACCGGGGAGCTGTTTTTT
NA | NA | TRBJ1-2 | TRBV7-2 | CASSLGREANYGYTF | TGTGCCAGCAGCTTAGGTCGGGAGGCGAACTATGGCTACACCTTC
NA | NA | TRBJ1-2 | TRBV7-2 | CASSWGVGGYGYTF | TGTGCCAGCAGCTGGGGGGTGGGAGGGTATGGCTACACCTTC
once | TRBD1 | TRBJ1-2 | TRBV19 | CASSPLGTGGFNYGYTF | TGTGCCAGTAGCCCCCTCGGGACAGGGGGGTTTAACTATGGCTACACCTTC
once | TRBD2 | TRBJ2-5 | TRBV7-2 | CASSLVWRGKETQYF | TGTGCCAGCAGCTTAGTCTGGCGGGGGAAAGAGACCCAGTACTTC
NA | TRBD1 | TRBJ1-4 | TRBV24-1 | CATSGTGNEKLFF | TGTGCCACCTCCGGGACAGGGAATGAAAAACTGTTTTTT
NA | TRBD1 | TRBJ1-2 | TRBV2 | CASSLQGQGGYGYTF | TGTGCCAGCAGTTTACAGGGACAGGGAGGCTATGGCTACACCTTC
NA | TRBD1 | TRBJ2-1 | TRBV3-1/TRBV3-2 | CASSLSGQGYNEQFF | TGTGCCAGCAGCCTTTCGGGACAGGGGTACAATGAGCAGTTCTTC
NA | TRBD1 | TRBJ1-2 | TRBV27 | CASRLQGAGYGYTF | TGTGCCAGCAGACTACAGGGGGCGGGATATGGCTACACCTTC
NA | NA | TRBJ2-7 | TRBV6-5 | CASSNQEGTYEQYF | TGTGCCAGCAGTAACCAGGAGGGAACATACGAGCAGTACTTC
NA | NA | TRBJ2-2 | TRBV6-5 | CASRVGSHTGELFF | TGTGCCAGCCGGGTCGGGTCCCACACCGGGGAGCTGTTTTTT
NA | NA | TRBJ2-1 | TRBV19 | CASRSQRNNEQFF | TGTGCCAGTAGATCGCAGCGGAACAATGAGCAGTTCTTC
once | TRBD2 | TRBJ2-7 | TRBV18 | CASSPPWIRTSATYEQYF | TGTGCCAGCTCACCCCCATGGATACGGACTAGCGCGACCTACGAGCAGTACTTC
NA | NA | TRBJ1-1 | TRBV5-6 | CASSSLGGRNTEAFF | TGTGCCAGCAGCTCCCTGGGGGGGAGGAACACTGAAGCTTTCTTT
NA | NA | TRBJ1-1 | TRBV5-6 | CASSAGQWTEAFF | TGTGCCAGCAGCGCCGGACAGTGGACTGAAGCTTTCTTT
NA | NA | TRBJ1-1 | TRBV7-2 | CASSSGGGRLAEAFF | TGTGCCAGCAGCTCGGGAGGGGGTAGATTGGCTGAAGCTTTCTTT
NA | NA | TRBJ1-6 | TRBV10-3 | CAISEASSYNSPLHF | TGTGCCATCAGTGAGGCTAGCTCCTATAATTCACCCCTCCACTTT
NA | NA | TRBJ1-5 | TRBV2 | CASSSQGREPMGNQPQHF | TGTGCCAGCAGCTCACAGGGTAGGGAACCTATGGGCAATCAGCCCCAGCATTTT
NA | NA | TRBJ1-1 | TRBV2 | CASSVGRETEAFF | TGTGCCAGCAGTGTAGGCAGGGAAACTGAAGCTTTCTTT
NA | NA | TRBJ1-1 | TRBV5-5 | CASSSISGVSTEAFF | TGTGCCAGCAGCTCGATTTCAGGGGTGAGCACTGAAGCTTTCTTT
NA | TRBD1 | TRBJ1-2 | TRBV3-1/TRBV3-2 | CASSPGTDYGYTF | TGTGCCAGCAGCCCCGGGACAGACTATGGCTACACCTTC
NA | TRBD1 | TRBJ1-2 | TRBV11-2 | CASSDGTGNYGYTF | TGTGCCAGCAGCGATGGGACAGGGAACTATGGCTACACCTTC
NA | TRBD1 | TRBJ1-1 | TRBV7-9 | CASRTGTGAFF | TGTGCCAGCAGGACAGGGACAGGGGCTTTCTTT
NA | NA | TRBJ2-2 | TRBV6-5 | CASRASNTGELFF | TGTGCCAGCAGAGCGTCGAACACCGGGGAGCTGTTTTTT
few | NA | TRBJ1-2 | TRBV27 | CASSNPGPNYGYTF | TGTGCCAGCAGTAACCCAGGGCCTAACTATGGCTACACCTTC
NA | TRBD1 | TRBJ1-4 | TRBV7-2 | CASSKAPGQGNEKLFF | TGTGCCAGCAGCAAAGCCCCCGGACAGGGTAATGAAAAACTGTTTTTT
NA | TRBD1 | TRBJ1-3 | TRBV15 | CATSTDRGQDTIYF | TGTGCCACCAGCACAGACAGGGGGCAGGACACCATATATTTT
NA | NA | TRBJ2-7 | TRBV20-1 | CSARLTSEQYF | TGCAGTGCTAGACTAACCTCCGAGCAGTACTTC
NA | TRBD2 | TRBJ2-1 | TRBV6-5 | CASNLAGVSEQFF | TGTGCCAGCAATCTAGCGGGAGTTAGTGAGCAGTTCTTC
NA | TRBD1 | TRBJ1-5 | TRBV30 | CAWRVRGTVQVGPQHF | TGTGCCTGGAGGGTTAGGGGGACAGTGCAAGTCGGGCCCCAGCATTTT
NA | TRBD1 | TRBJ1-5 | TRBV19 | CASSPTWGTGSNQPQHF | TGTGCCAGTAGCCCGACTTGGGGGACAGGTAGCAATCAGCCCCAGCATTTT
NA | NA | TRBJ1-3 | TRBV5-1 | CASSLEPVSGNTIYF | TGCGCCAGCAGCTTGGAACCGGTCTCTGGAAACACCATATATTTT
many | TRBD2 | TRBJ2-7 | TRBV30 | CAAQRGNYEQYF | TGTGCCGCCCAGCGGGGGAACTACGAGCAGTACTTC
NA | NA | TRBJ2-7 | TRBV10-1 | CASSGLDTGSYEQYF | TGCGCCAGCAGTGGGTTAGATACAGGCTCCTACGAGCAGTACTTC
NA | TRBD2 | TRBJ2-7 | TRBV5-8 | CASSLVVGLAPYEQYF | TGTGCCAGCAGCTTGGTTGTTGGACTAGCGCCCTACGAGCAGTACTTC
NA | TRBD2 | TRBJ2-3 | TRBV9 | CASSPRGGDTQYF | TGTGCCAGCAGCCCCCGGGGGGGAGATACGCAGTATTTT
NA | TRBD2 | TRBJ2-1 | TRBV11-2 | CASSLGTSGRYYEQFF | TGTGCCAGCAGCCTGGGGACTAGCGGGAGATATTATGAGCAGTTCTTC
NA | NA | TRBJ2-7 | TRBV20-1 | CSASGRTTLYEQYF | TGCAGTGCTAGTGGCAGGACTACCCTCTACGAGCAGTACTTC
NA | TRBD2 | TRBJ2-3 | TRBV9 | CASSVTTSGRSTDTQYF | TGTGCCAGCAGCGTGACGACTAGCGGGAGGTCCACAGATACGCAGTATTTT